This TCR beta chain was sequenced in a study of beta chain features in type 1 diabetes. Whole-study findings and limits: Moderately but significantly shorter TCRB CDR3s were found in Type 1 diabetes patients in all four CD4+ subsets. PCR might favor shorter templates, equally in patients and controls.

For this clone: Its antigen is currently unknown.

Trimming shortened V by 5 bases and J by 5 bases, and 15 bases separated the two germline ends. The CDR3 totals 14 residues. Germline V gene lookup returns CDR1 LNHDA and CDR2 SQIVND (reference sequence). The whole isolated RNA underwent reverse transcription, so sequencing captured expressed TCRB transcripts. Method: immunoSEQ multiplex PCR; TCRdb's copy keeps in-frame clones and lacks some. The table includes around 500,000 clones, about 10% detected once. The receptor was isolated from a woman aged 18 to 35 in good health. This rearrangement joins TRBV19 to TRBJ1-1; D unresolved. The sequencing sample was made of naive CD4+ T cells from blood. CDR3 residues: CASSWTRMRTEAFF. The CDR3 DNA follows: TGTGCCAGTAGTTGGACGAGAATGAGGACTGAAGCTTTCTTT.